These 8 T cell receptor beta chains originate from one sample sequenced in a study of T cells after yellow fever vaccination. One entry per CDR3 protein results from TCRdb running MiXCR on the 5' RACE reads. The table shows around 340,000 distinct CDR3 sequences, with 9.5% to 15% occurring only once. Sample: CD4+ T cells sorted from PBMCs, taken 15 days after the yellow fever booster vaccination. The receptors derive from a man between 18 and 29 years old who received the YFV17D yellow fever vaccine.

The chain carries TRBV7-3 and TRBJ2-2; D ambiguous. The length of the CDR3 is 13 residues. Trimming took 3 bases from V and 5 from J, leaving 7 bases between them. CDR1 is SGHTA, CDR2 FQGTGA, per germline. The CDR3 spells CASSFSGTGELFF. The CDR3 region has the DNA TGTGCCAGCAGCTTCTCAGGAACCGGGGAGCTGTTTTTT.

The rearrangement joins TRBV5-1 to TRBJ2-5; the match to TRBD2 covers 10 bases. Looked up from germline, CDR1 is SGHRS and CDR2 is YFSETQ. V lost 2 bases to trimming and J lost 0 bases; unmatched junction nucleotides: 13. This CDR3 region has 19 residues. The CDR3: CASSFSRTEAGGYQETQYF. The DNA of the CDR3 is TGCGCCAGCAGCTTCTCCCGGACTGAAGCGGGGGGGTACCAAGAGACCCAGTACTTC.

The chain uses TRBV7-9 and TRBJ1-6; 7 bases map to TRBD1. The trim removed 5 bases at V and 5 bases at J, leaving 3 bases unmatched. The CDR3 is made up of 14 amino acids. CDR1 is SEHNR, CDR2 FQNEAQ, per germline (reference sequence). In DNA, the CDR3 is TGTGCCAGCAGCCCGGGACAGAATAATTCACCCCTCCACTTT. It is translated as CASSPGQNNSPLHF.

This clonotype was counted at least ten times. The chain is built from TRBV4-2 and TRBJ2-6, with D possibly TRBD1 on 6 matching bases. The V gene lost 3 bases and the J gene lost 0 bases, with 6 bases spanning the gap. CDR1 is LGHNA and CDR2 is YNFKEQ in the germline V gene. This CDR3 comprises 15 residues. This CDR3 is CASSQDSSGANVLTF. In DNA form, the CDR3 reads TGTGCCAGCAGCCAGGACAGCTCTGGGGCCAACGTCCTGACTTTC.

In nucleotides, the CDR3 is TGCGCCAGCAGCCAAGAGGGGGGGGCTGTCACCGGGGAGCTGTTTTTT. It yields the protein CASSQEGGAVTGELFF. This chain uses TRBV4-3 with TRBJ2-2, with D perhaps matching TRBD2 (7 bases). Trimming left V 0 bases short and J 4 bases short, with 12 bases between. The CDR3 sequence is 16 residues long. The germline CDR1 and CDR2 sequences are LGHNA and YSLEER.

This clonotype turned up a few times. This chain connects TRBV5-5 to TRBJ2-7; 10 bases map to TRBD1. This CDR3 spans 14 amino acids. After removal of 4 bases from V and 3 bases from J, the junction contained 4 bases not matched to a gene. The germline CDR1 and CDR2 sequences are SGHKS and YYEKEE (reference sequence). The CDR3 coding sequence is TGTGCCAGCAGCGCGGGACAGGGGCTCTACGAGCAGTACTTC. The encoded protein is CASSAGQGLYEQYF.

The chain recombines TRBV14 with TRBJ1-3; 10 bases fit TRBD1. There are 15 residues in the CDR3. Germline V gene data show CDR1 as SGHDN and CDR2 as FVKESK. The trim removed 4 bases at V and 2 bases at J, leaving 2 bases unmatched. The CDR3 protein is CASSRGTGAGNTIYF. CDR3 nucleotide sequence: TGTGCCAGCAGCCGCGGGACAGGGGCTGGAAACACCATATATTTT.

The rearrangement joins TRBV15 to TRBJ1-2, with unresolved D. In germline, CDR1 is LNHNV, CDR2 YYDKDF (reference sequence). The CDR3 runs to 15 residues. The V gene lost 3 bases and the J gene lost 3 bases, with 14 bases spanning the gap. In DNA, the CDR3 is TGTGCCACCAGCAGTGGCCAGCGCGGGGACTATGGCTACACCTTC. Translating gives CATSSGQRGDYGYTF.